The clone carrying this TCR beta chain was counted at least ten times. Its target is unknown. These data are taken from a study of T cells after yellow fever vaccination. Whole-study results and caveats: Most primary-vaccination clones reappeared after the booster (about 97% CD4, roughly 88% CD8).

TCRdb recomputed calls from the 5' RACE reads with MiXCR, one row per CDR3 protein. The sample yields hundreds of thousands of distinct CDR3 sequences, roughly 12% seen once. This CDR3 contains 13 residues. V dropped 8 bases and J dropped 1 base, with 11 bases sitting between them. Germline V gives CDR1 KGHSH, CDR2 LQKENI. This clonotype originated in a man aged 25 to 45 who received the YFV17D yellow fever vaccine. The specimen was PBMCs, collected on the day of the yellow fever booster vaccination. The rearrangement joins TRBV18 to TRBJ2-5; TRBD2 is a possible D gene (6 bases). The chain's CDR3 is CASSPGVQETQYF. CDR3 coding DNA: TGTGCCAGCAGCCCGGGGGTCCAAGAGACCCAGTACTTC.